What follows is one T cell receptor beta chain and its context. Its antigen remains undetermined. Within one base of it there is no much larger clone, and no base qualities were kept. The entry originates in a study of blood T cells in healthy people across ages (dated by TCRdb to the mid-2010s). Broadly, across the study: In model experiments, template switching captured about one uniquely barcoded TCR beta cDNA molecule for every two T cells. Donors of different ages were randomly distributed across sequencing lanes to avoid experimental bias. Two additional independent replicas of 1 million unique cDNA reads from the same blood draw were analyzed for two donors (one aged 18 to 30 and one aged 80 or older). The study measured age-related changes in TCR beta repertoire diversity using deep sequencing normalized with unique cDNA molecular identifiers. Donors were grouped into four age groups: young (average 16 years), middle-aged (less than 40), aged (about 59) and long-lived (82).

Systemically healthy Caucasian individuals from Russia, 39 in total and aged roughly 6 to 100 years, were included as donors. Each donor gave 8 to 10 milliliters of peripheral blood, collected into EDTA-treated Vacutainer tubes. Ficoll-Paque density-gradient centrifugation was used to isolate PBMCs, with at least 7 million per sample. Total RNA was extracted from PBMCs with Trizol reagent, with at least 5.5 micrograms obtained per sample. For every donor, an aliquot of PBMCs went through flow cytometry to measure the percentages of naive CD45RAhigh/CD27high T cells. Libraries came from 5' RACE. A second PCR of roughly 6 to 12 cycles was performed with a sample-barcoded 5' primer and a J-beta primer mix. Each TCR beta cDNA molecule received a unique molecular identifier from a template-switch 5' adaptor carrying 12 random nucleotides. Each sample yielded at least 2.5 million CDR3-containing paired-end reads. The Mint cDNA synthesis kit, primed by a TRBC-specific oligonucleotide, was used to synthesize first-strand cDNA from all RNA. After uracil-DNA glycosylase treatment, a first 18-cycle PCR used universal primers M1SS and BC2_uni_R on all cDNA. In the source study's methods: Each sample was normalized by randomly selecting 1 million high-quality reads, each carrying a distinct molecular identifier. Reads sharing molecular identifiers were discarded rather than binned into consensus sequences. CDR3 identification, clonotype clustering and error correction used MiTCR with a Q25 quality threshold and the strictest error-elimination algorithm. Lower-bound total TCR beta diversity was estimated with a nonparametric unseen species model using Euler transformation. TCRdb trimmed public reads at Q25 via fastp, called clones via MiXCR and kept in-frame beta chains. Records with the same CDR3 protein are collapsed into one entry carrying the most frequent genes and DNA. TCRdb, not the original authors, processed these V and J calls. Here the sample has roughly 1.9 million distinct CDR3 sequences; about two fifths occur a single time. Of the sample, under 30% is held by the ten largest clones.

The full study reports these points: Estimates of total diversity from one million sequenced T cells were regarded as lower bounds and underestimates. Because profiling used bulk unsorted PBMCs, naive and antigen-experienced compartments could not be compared conclusively. A strong correlation was found between observed TCR beta diversity and the percentage of naive T cells measured by flow cytometry. Compared with the aged group, the long-lived group had more naive CD4+ T cells, fewer expanded clones and increased TCR diversity, suggesting age selection. Observed TCR beta diversity per million T cells fell roughly linearly with age, and a significant reduction was already apparent by age around 39. Because donor CMV infection status was unknown, age-related changes in expanded clonotypes were potentially confounded.

The junction carries 13 bases between V and J, which are trimmed by 2 bases and 2 bases respectively. The germline V gene encodes CDR1 SEHNR and CDR2 FQNEAQ (reference sequence). From the cysteine up to the phenylalanine, the CDR3 has a length of 15 residues. Only the CDR3 part of the read is kept: 45 bases, read in frame from the first base. This sequence uses TRBV7-9 and TRBJ2-7; the D gene assignment is ambiguous. The sequence came from a human donor in good health. The sequenced sample consisted of blood. The CDR3 loop reads CASSLTLGQPYEQYF. At the DNA level, the sequence is TGTGCCAGCAGCTTAACCCTCGGTCAGCCCTACGAGCAGTACTTC.